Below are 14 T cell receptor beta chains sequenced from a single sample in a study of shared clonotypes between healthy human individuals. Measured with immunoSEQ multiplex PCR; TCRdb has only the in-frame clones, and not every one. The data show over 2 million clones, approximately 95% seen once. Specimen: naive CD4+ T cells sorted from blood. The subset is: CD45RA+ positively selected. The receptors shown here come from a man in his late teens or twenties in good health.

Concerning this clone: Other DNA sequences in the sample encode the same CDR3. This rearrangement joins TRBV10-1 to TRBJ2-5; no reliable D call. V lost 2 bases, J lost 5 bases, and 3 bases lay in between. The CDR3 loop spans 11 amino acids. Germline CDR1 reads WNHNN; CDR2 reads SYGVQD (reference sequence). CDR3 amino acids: CASSEGETQYF. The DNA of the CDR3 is TGCGCCAGCAGTGAGGGGGAGACCCAGTACTTC.

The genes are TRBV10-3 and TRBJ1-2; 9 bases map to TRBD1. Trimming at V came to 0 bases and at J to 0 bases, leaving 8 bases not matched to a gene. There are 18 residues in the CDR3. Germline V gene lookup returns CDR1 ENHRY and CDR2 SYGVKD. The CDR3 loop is CAISESVLDRGANYGYTF. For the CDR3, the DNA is TGTGCCATCAGTGAGTCGGTGTTGGACAGGGGAGCTAACTATGGCTACACCTTC.

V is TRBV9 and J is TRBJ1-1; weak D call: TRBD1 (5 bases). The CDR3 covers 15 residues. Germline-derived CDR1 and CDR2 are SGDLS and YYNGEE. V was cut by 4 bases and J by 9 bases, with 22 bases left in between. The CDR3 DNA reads TGTGCCAGCAGCCTAGGGTCCGGGCCGGACAATCAAGCTTTCTTT. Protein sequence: CASSLGSGPDNQAFF.

DNA of the CDR3: TGTGCCAGCAGCCAGCTAGCGGGGAGCTCCTACAATGAGCAGTTCTTC. This encodes CASSQLAGSSYNEQFF. The chain combines TRBV5-5 with TRBJ2-1, with TRBD2 identical over 9 bases. Trimming took 4 bases from V and 0 from J; bases not matched to a gene: 5. This CDR3 has 16 amino acids. Germline-derived CDR1 and CDR2 are SGHKS and YYEKEE (reference sequence).

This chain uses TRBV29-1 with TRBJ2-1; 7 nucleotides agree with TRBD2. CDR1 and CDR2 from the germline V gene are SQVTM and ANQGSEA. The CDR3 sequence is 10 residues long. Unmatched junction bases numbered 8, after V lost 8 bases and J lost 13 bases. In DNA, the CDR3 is TGCAGCACCGGACTAGAGATCCAGTTCTTC. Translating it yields CSTGLEIQFF.

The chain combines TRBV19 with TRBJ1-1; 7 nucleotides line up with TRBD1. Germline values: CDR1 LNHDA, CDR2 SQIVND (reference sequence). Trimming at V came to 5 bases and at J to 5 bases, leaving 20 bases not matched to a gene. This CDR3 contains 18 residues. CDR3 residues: CASSGIGWLGTVITEAFF. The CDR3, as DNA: TGTGCCAGTAGTGGAATAGGTTGGTTGGGGACAGTTATTACTGAAGCTTTCTTT.

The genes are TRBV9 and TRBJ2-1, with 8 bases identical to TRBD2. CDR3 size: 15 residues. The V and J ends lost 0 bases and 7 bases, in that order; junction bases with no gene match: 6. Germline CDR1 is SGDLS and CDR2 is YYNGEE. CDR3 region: CASSVDSGGFNEQFF. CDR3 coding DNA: TGTGCCAGCAGCGTAGATTCGGGGGGGTTTAATGAGCAGTTCTTC.

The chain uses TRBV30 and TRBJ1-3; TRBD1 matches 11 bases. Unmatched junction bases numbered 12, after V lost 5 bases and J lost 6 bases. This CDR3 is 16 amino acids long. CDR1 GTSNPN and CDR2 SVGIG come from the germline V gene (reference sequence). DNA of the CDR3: TGTGCCTGGGATCTTGGACAGGGGGCCTGGGAAAACACCATATATTTT. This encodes CAWDLGQGAWENTIYF.

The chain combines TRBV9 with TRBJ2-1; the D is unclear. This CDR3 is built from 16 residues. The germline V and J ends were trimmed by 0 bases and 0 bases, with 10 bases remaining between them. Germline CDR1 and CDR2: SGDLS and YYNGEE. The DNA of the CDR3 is TGTGCCAGCAGCGTAGTGGGCATCGCCTCCTACAATGAGCAGTTCTTC. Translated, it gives CASSVVGIASYNEQFF.

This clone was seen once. The CDR3 loop is CAWSGGRGLMNTEAFF. CDR3 DNA sequence: TGTGCCTGGAGTGGCGGGCGGGGGTTAATGAACACTGAAGCTTTCTTT. V and J are TRBV30 and TRBJ1-1; D might be TRBD1 (5 bases). CDR3 length: 16 residues. Trimming removed 1 base from V and 0 bases from J, with 15 bases in between. Germline V gene data show CDR1 as GTSNPN and CDR2 as SVGIG (reference sequence).

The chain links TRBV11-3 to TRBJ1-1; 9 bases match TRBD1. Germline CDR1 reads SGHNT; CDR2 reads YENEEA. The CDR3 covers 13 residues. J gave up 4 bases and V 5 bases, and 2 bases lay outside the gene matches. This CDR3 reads CASSPTGGTEAFF. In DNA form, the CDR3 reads TGTGCCAGCAGCCCGACAGGGGGCACTGAAGCTTTCTTT.

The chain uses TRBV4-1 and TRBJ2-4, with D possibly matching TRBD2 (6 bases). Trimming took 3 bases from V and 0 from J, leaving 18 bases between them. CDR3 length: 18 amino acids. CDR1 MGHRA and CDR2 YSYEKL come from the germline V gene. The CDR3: CASSHLYRGSLAKNIQYF. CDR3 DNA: TGCGCCAGCAGCCACCTTTACCGGGGGTCCTTAGCCAAAAACATTCAGTACTTC.

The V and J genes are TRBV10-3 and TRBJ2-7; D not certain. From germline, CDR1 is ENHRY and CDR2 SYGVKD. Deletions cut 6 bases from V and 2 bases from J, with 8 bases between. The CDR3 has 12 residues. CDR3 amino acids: CAISPAPYEQYF. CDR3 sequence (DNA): TGTGCCATCAGCCCAGCCCCCTACGAGCAGTACTTC.

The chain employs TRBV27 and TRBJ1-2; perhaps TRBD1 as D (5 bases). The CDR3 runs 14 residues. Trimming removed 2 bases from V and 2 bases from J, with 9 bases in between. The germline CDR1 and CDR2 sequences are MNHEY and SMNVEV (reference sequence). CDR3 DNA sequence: TGTGCCAGCAGTTTAAGGGGACGGAACTATGGCTACACCTTC. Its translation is CASSLRGRNYGYTF.